What follows describes a single T cell receptor (beta chain). This clone was seen just once. This receptor's antigen is unknown. It has no much larger one-base neighbor in the sample; base qualities were not kept. Separate from the approximately 700-subject first cohort, the validation cohort of 95 to 150 subjects was the group to which the donors belonged. The method was the immunoSEQ multiplex PCR assay. In the authors' own workflow: A statistical classification framework was built to diagnose cytomegalovirus status from the catalog of TCR beta chain sequences. TCRdb limited this immuneACCESS table to in-frame rearrangements with V and J called. A share of clones is missing; checked studies link under half to unresolved V genes, and the rest is unexplained. The DNA gave D and trimming, while V, J and clone size come from that table. The sample table lists about 130,000 clones, roughly nine tenths of them with a count of one. Clones ranked in the top ten supply approximately 1.1% of the sample.

The entry originates in a study of cytomegalovirus exposure and HLA in healthy donors (dated by TCRdb to the late 2010s). At the level of the whole study: According to a later analysis, the approximately 130 validation repertoires were produced on the same platform as the 600 to 850 repertoires of the first cohort. The study aimed to test whether cataloging public T cell receptors could reveal signatures of past pathogen exposure. Along with the roughly 710-subject first cohort, a separate validation cohort of approximately 110 different subjects was used. High-throughput TCR immunosequencing, statistical association of individual TCRs with disease status, and machine learning were combined to predict cytomegalovirus infection status.

The CDR3 starts with the cysteine, ends with the phenylalanine, and has 17 residues. The read is trimmed to its CDR3 DNA, 51 bases read in frame from base 1. Based on the germline V gene (reference sequence), the CDR1 and CDR2 sequences are GTSNPN and SVGIG. V loses 0 bases at its end and J loses 1 base; junction bases beyond the gene matches: 8. General study outcomes and caveats: Cytomegalovirus status was reported to be diagnosed by the classifier with high specificity and sensitivity in both the original and validation cohorts. Of the cluster scores, 90% to 95% were above 0 in a later analysis, which found that TCRs clustered in the first cohort also tended to co-occur in the 120 or so validation repertoires. The authors suggested that the approach could potentially be extended to other disease states and immunological phenotypes. A total of 150 to 200 TCR beta chains were listed by the study as associated with cytomegalovirus. In vitro tests confirmed that a few of the cytomegalovirus-associated TCR beta chains recognize cytomegalovirus antigens. Most TCR sequences were observed very rarely across donors, whereas some public TCRs were present in many individuals. A later analysis had no HLA typing for the validation cohort, so co-occurrence there was scored across all 130 or so repertoires.

Recombination connected TRBV30 to TRBJ2-5; TRBD2 aligns with 10 central bases. The receptor was isolated from a woman in her late teens or twenties in good health and CMV-seronegative. The sample taken for sequencing was PBMCs. Here is the DNA: TGTGCCTGGAGTGTGGCCAAGGTAGCGGGAGGCCAAGAGACCCAGTACTTC. Its translation is CAWSVAKVAGGQETQYF.